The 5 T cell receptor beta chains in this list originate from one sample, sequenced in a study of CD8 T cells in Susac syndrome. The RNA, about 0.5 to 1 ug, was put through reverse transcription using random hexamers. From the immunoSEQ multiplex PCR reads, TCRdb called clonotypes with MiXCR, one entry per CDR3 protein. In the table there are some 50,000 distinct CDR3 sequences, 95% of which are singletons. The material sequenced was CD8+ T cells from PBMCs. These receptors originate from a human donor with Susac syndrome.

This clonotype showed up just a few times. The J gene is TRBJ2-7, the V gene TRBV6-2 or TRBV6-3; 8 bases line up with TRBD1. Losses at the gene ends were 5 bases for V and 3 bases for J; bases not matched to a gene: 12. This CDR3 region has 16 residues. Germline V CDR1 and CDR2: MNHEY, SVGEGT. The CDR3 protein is CASSPPRTGSNYEQYF. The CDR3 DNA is TGTGCCAGCAGTCCTCCACGGACAGGGAGTAACTACGAGCAGTACTTC.

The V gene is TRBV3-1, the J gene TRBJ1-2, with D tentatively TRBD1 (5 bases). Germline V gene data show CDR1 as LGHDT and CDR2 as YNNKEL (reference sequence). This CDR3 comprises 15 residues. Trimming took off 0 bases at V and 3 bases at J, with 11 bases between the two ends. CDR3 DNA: TGTGCCAGCAGCCAAGATGACGAGGGGTACTATGGCTACACCTTC. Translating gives CASSQDDEGYYGYTF.

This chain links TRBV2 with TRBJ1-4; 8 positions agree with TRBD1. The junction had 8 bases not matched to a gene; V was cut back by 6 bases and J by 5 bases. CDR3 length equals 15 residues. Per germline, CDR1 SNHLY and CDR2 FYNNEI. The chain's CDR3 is CASRKRQGANEKLFF. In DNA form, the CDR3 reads TGTGCCAGCAGGAAGAGGCAGGGGGCGAATGAAAAACTGTTTTTT.

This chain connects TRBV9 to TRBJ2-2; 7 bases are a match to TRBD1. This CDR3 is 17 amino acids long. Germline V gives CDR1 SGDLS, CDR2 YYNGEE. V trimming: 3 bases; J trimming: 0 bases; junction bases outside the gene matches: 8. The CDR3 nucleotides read TGTGCCAGCAGCGCCCCGTTGGGGACAGCGAACACCGGGGAGCTGTTTTTT. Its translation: CASSAPLGTANTGELFF.

The CDR3 here is CATSIRFSGTHEQYF. CDR3 in DNA: TGTGCCACCAGCATAAGGTTTTCTGGTACCCACGAGCAGTACTTC. V and J are TRBV15 and TRBJ2-7; D uncertain. Trimming shortened V by 4 bases and J by 5 bases, and 18 bases separated the two germline ends. Per germline, CDR1 LNHNV and CDR2 YYDKDF (reference sequence). This CDR3 is 15 amino acids long.